The table lists the clone carrying this T cell receptor beta chain with many counts. Preparation of the TCRbeta library was carried out with unique molecular identifiers. TCRdb called the PCR reads again in MiXCR, with one record for every CDR3 protein. The profile shows about 610,000 distinct CDR3 sequences, roughly 10% of them singletons. The data stem from a study of T-cell reconstitution after alpha-beta-depleted transplantation in children. The source material was PBMCs from the stem cell graft donor, sampled from the stem cell graft. The sequence was obtained from a human donor who donated a stem cell graft to a child with acute myeloid leukemia.

CDR3 loop: CASGVAGGSYNEQFF. The CDR3 nucleotides read TGTGCCAGTGGGGTAGCGGGAGGCTCCTACAATGAGCAGTTCTTC. V is TRBV19 and J is TRBJ2-1, with 10 bases fitting TRBD2. Germline V gives CDR1 LNHDA, CDR2 SQIVND (reference sequence). With 8 bases clipped from V and 0 bases from J, the junction kept 4 bases outside the gene matches. There are 15 residues in the CDR3.